The T cell receptor beta chain under discussion was sequenced for a study of shared clonotypes between healthy human individuals. Study conclusions and caveats: In general, naive subsets displayed greater estimated richness than memory subsets did. The study drew on few donors, limiting represented genetic and exposure-history diversity.

Produced via immunoSEQ multiplex PCR; TCRdb's table is partial and in-frame only. The repertoire holds about 1 million clones, 60% to 80% seen once, with nearly 1.5% in the top ten. With respect to this clone: Its antigen is not identified.

Donors, healthy HIV-negative adults, lacked recent acute infections or vaccinations. Nashville, Tennessee was home to all donors, each a Caucasian adult. This sequence originates from a young man in good health. The sample was memory CD4+ T cells sorted from blood. The subset denotes: CD45RA-negative fraction.

Here the CDR3 DNA reads TGCGCCAGCAGCTTGGGACTAGCAAAAGAGCAGTACTTC. It codes for CASSLGLAKEQYF. The V call is TRBV5-1, the J call TRBJ2-7; 7 positions match TRBD2. This CDR3 has 13 amino acids. Germline CDR1 reads SGHRS; CDR2 reads YFSETQ. V lost 0 bases and J lost 7; bases outside the gene matches: 4.